This TCR beta chain comes out of a study of liver allograft versus peripheral blood T cells. On the study more broadly: Recipients' peripheral blood served as the comparator for T cell receptor repertoires in transplanted livers.

Between the trimmed V and J ends, which lost 6 bases and 7 bases, there was a span of 9 bases. The CDR3 covers 12 residues. The V gene's germline CDR1 is MNHEY and CDR2 SVGAGI. Sample share makes this clonotype large. Its cognate antigen is unknown. Study-wide results and caveats: Peripheral blood T cell receptor repertoires reportedly differed from those found within liver allografts.

TCRdb reanalysed the reads using MiXCR and keeps one entry per CDR3 protein. The sample includes about 3,700 distinct CDR3 sequences, approximately 15% of them seen just once. The sequence was obtained from a human patient who had a liver transplant. Some T cells may be provided by the graft donor. J is TRBJ1-4 and V is TRBV6-5; the D is unclear. The CDR3 region has the DNA TGTGCCAGCAGGACAAGCGGTGAAAAACTGTTTTTT. The encoded protein is CASRTSGEKLFF.